What follows are 19 T cell receptor beta chains derived from one specimen sequenced in a study of healthy donors' naive CD4 and CD8 T cells. A linear amplification protocol produced the TCR libraries from approximately 460 ng of total RNA. TCRdb called the reads again in MiXCR, with one record for every CDR3 protein. The sample holds approximately 180,000 distinct CDR3 sequences, over 60% seen once. Material: naive CD4+ and CD8+ T cells sorted from blood, pooled from several donors. These receptor sequences come from a pool of human donors in good health; the sample pools cells from several healthy donors.

The J gene is TRBJ1-1, the V gene TRBV15, with D maybe TRBD1 (5 bases). Trimming left V 1 base short and J 10 bases short, with 10 bases between. This CDR3 has 12 residues. CDR1 and CDR2 from the germline V gene are LNHNV and YYDKDF (reference sequence). CDR3 region: CATSRVQGRAFF. The CDR3 bases are TGTGCCACCAGCAGAGTTCAGGGTAGAGCTTTCTTT.

V is TRBV6-8 and J is TRBJ2-5; 7 positions match TRBD2. This CDR3 comprises 14 residues. V trimming: 5 bases; J trimming: 0 bases; junction bases outside the gene matches: 3. Germline V gives CDR1 MNHGY, CDR2 SAAAGT. The DNA for the CDR3 is TGTGCCAGCAGTGCGGGGGACTACCAAGAGACCCAGTACTTC. Translated: CASSAGDYQETQYF.

The chain recombines TRBV19 with TRBJ2-1; 7 positions match TRBD2. The CDR3 sequence is 15 residues long. V shed 3 bases and J 9 bases; nucleotides not matched to a gene: 11. CDR1 LNHDA and CDR2 SQIVND come from the germline V gene (reference sequence). The CDR3 DNA reads TGTGCCAGTAGTATCGTGGGCGGGAGTTGGGGTGAGCAGTTCTTC. Translating it yields CASSIVGGSWGEQFF.

This clonotype has just a few counts. The chain combines TRBV29-1 with TRBJ2-1, with TRBD2 identical over 8 bases. This CDR3 region has 15 residues. Germline CDR1 SQVTM, CDR2 ANQGSEA. The trim removed 3 bases at V and 1 base at J, leaving 5 bases unmatched. CDR3 bases: TGCAGCGTTGACCCGGGAGGGGCGTCCTACAATGAGCAGTTCTTC. This codes for CSVDPGGASYNEQFF.

The V gene is TRBV19, the J gene TRBJ2-7, with a tentative D call TRBD1 (5 bases). Germline V gene data show CDR1 as LNHDA and CDR2 as SQIVND (reference sequence). V dropped 6 bases and J dropped 0 bases, with 15 bases sitting between them. This CDR3 contains 15 residues. DNA for the CDR3: TGTGCCAGTAGGAATACAGGAACTTTCTCCTACGAGCAGTACTTC. This codes for CASRNTGTFSYEQYF.

This clonotype has only one observation. The genes are TRBV27 and TRBJ2-6; D uncertain. CDR3 length equals 17 residues. Per germline, CDR1 MNHEY and CDR2 SMNVEV (reference sequence). V was pared by 7 bases and J by 0 bases, with 16 bases between. The CDR3 nucleotides read TGTGCCAGCACCCCGGGTCGTCCCCTCTCTGGGGCCAACGTCCTGACTTTC. This codes for CASTPGRPLSGANVLTF. The whole variable domain, filled in from reference TRBV27 and TRBJ2-6, reads EAQVTQNPRYLITVTGKKLTVTCSQNMNHEYMSWYRQDPGLGLRQIYYSMNVEVTDKGDVPEGYKVSRKEKRNFPLILESPSPNQTSLYFCASTPGRPLSGANVLTFGAGSRLTVL.

V and J are TRBV29-1 and TRBJ1-1, with D maybe TRBD1 (6 bases). The CDR3 is made up of 14 amino acids. V dropped 5 bases and J dropped 7 bases, with 20 bases sitting between them. Germline CDR1 and CDR2: SQVTM and ANQGSEA. Here the CDR3 DNA reads TGCAGCGTTTCGGGTGGGGACATACACTTTGAAGCTTTCTTT. This sequence encodes CSVSGGDIHFEAFF.

The chain recombines TRBV6-5 with TRBJ2-1, with 13 bases matching TRBD2. V lost 5 bases to trimming and J lost 7 bases; unmatched junction nucleotides: 11. CDR3 length equals 17 residues. Looked up from germline, CDR1 is MNHEY and CDR2 is SVGAGI. The CDR3 coding sequence is TGTGCCAGCAGTAACCCCGGACTAGCGGGAGTGGGGAATGAGCAGTTCTTC. This encodes CASSNPGLAGVGNEQFF.

This clonotype was found a few times. This chain connects TRBV18 to TRBJ1-1, with 9 bases lining up with TRBD1. The CDR3 length is 14 residues. V trimming: 6 bases; J trimming: 5 bases; junction bases outside the gene matches: 7. Germline CDR1 and CDR2: KGHSH and LQKENI. The CDR3 reads CASSPGTGRTEAFF. The CDR3 DNA is TGTGCCAGCTCGCCCGGGACAGGGCGTACTGAAGCTTTCTTT. Variable domain in full (rest from reference TRBV18 and TRBJ1-1): NAGVMQNPRHLVRRRGQEARLRCSPMKGHSHVYWYRQLPEEGLKFMVYLQKENIIDESGMPKERFSAEFPKEGPSILRIQQVVRGDSAAYFCASSPGTGRTEAFFGQGTRLTVV.

The table lists this clonotype with a few counts. The chain links TRBV30 to TRBJ2-1, with no clear D. The germline gives CDR1 GTSNPN, CDR2 SVGIG (reference sequence). This CDR3 has 11 amino acids. Trimming removed 5 bases at V and 7 bases at J, with 9 bases between. The CDR3 loop is CAWGPGNEQFF. CDR3 nucleotide sequence: TGTGCCTGGGGACCTGGGAATGAGCAGTTCTTC.

The chain is built from TRBV11-2 and TRBJ1-1; D ambiguous. The germline gives CDR1 SGHAT, CDR2 FQNNGV. V lost 5 bases and J 2 bases, leaving 12 bases between the germline ends. The CDR3 runs 14 residues. CDR3: CASSPKQVNTEAFF. Written as DNA, the CDR3 is TGTGCCAGCAGCCCGAAGCAAGTAAACACTGAAGCTTTCTTT.

This sequence joins TRBV11-2 and TRBJ2-7; D might be TRBD2 (6 bases). The CDR3 has 15 residues. V dropped 0 bases and J dropped 7 bases, with 16 bases sitting between them. Germline V gives CDR1 SGHAT, CDR2 FQNNGV. This CDR3 reads CASSLEGRGSLEQYF. The CDR3 coding sequence is TGTGCCAGCAGCTTAGAGGGGCGGGGTAGCCTTGAGCAGTACTTC.

The rearrangement links TRBV29-1 to TRBJ2-7, with a weak D call TRBD2 (6 bases). The CDR3 has 14 residues. Germline loops: CDR1 SQVTM, CDR2 ANQGSEA. Trimming stripped 6 bases from V and 1 base from J, with 16 bases between. Written as DNA, the CDR3 is TGCAGCGTCCTGCGTGTGGAGGGTTCCTACGAGCAGTACTTC. Its translation: CSVLRVEGSYEQYF.

The rearrangement uses TRBV15 and TRBJ2-7; no definite D call. Trimming shortened V by 5 bases and J by 5 bases, and 13 bases separated the two germline ends. This CDR3 is 13 amino acids long. The germline V gene encodes CDR1 LNHNV and CDR2 YYDKDF (reference sequence). The CDR3, as DNA: TGTGCCACCAGCTTACTTGGCGGCGACGAGCAGTACTTC. This gives the protein CATSLLGGDEQYF. The full variable domain, in which reference TRBV15 and TRBJ2-7 provide the parts outside the CDR3, is DAMVIQNPRYQVTQFGKPVTLSCSQTLNHNVMYWYQQKSSQAPKLLFHYYDKDFNNEADTPDNFQSRRPNTSFCFLDIRSPGLGDTAMYLCATSLLGGDEQYFGPGTRLTVT.

The chain joins TRBV6-2 or TRBV6-3 to TRBJ2-1; no reliable D call. CDR1 and CDR2 from the germline V gene are MNHEY and SVGEGT. The CDR3 runs 15 residues. V gave up 2 bases and J gave up 3 bases, with 11 bases separating them. The CDR3 bases are TGTGCCAGCAGTTACGGCTCCCGACTCTACAATGAGCAGTTCTTC. Its translation is CASSYGSRLYNEQFF.

The J gene is TRBJ2-1, the V gene TRBV19, with D possibly being TRBD1 (6 bases). The germline V gene has CDR1 LNHDA and CDR2 SQIVND (reference sequence). The CDR3 is made up of 16 amino acids. Trimming left V 7 bases short and J 7 bases short, with 23 bases between. The CDR3 sequence is CASNDARGRARNEQFF. The CDR3 nucleotides are TGTGCCAGTAATGACGCCAGGGGTAGAGCAAGAAATGAGCAGTTCTTC. The full variable domain, its missing parts supplied by reference TRBV19 and TRBJ2-1, is DGGITQSPKYLFRKEGQNVTLSCEQNLNHDAMYWYRQDPGQGLRLIYYSQIVNDFQKGDIAEGYSVSREKKESFPLTVTSAQKNPTAFYLCASNDARGRARNEQFFGPGTRLTVL.

The J gene is TRBJ2-5, the V gene TRBV12-3 or TRBV12-4; TRBD2 matches at 9 bases. The CDR3 sequence is 17 residues long. Losses at the gene ends were 2 bases for V and 1 base for J; bases not matched to a gene: 8. The CDR3 DNA reads as TGTGCCAGCAGTTTAATGACTAGCGGAGCCCTCCAAGAGACCCAGTACTTC. The encoded protein is CASSLMTSGALQETQYF.

The chain combines TRBV15 with TRBJ2-3; unclear D gene. The CDR3 contains 18 residues. Germline V gene data show CDR1 as LNHNV and CDR2 as YYDKDF (reference sequence). Trimming took 0 bases from V and 3 from J, leaving 19 bases between them. The CDR3 DNA sequence: TGTGCCACCAGCAGAGATGACATTACAAAGGTGTGGACAGATACGCAGTATTTT. Amino acids: CATSRDDITKVWTDTQYF. Together with reference TRBV15 and TRBJ2-3, the CDR3 gives the full variable domain: DAMVIQNPRYQVTQFGKPVTLSCSQTLNHNVMYWYQQKSSQAPKLLFHYYDKDFNNEADTPDNFQSRRPNTSFCFLDIRSPGLGDTAMYLCATSRDDITKVWTDTQYFGPGTRLTVL.

The chain has TRBV6-1 and TRBJ1-1, with D hard to call. CDR1 MNHNS and CDR2 SASEGT come from the germline V gene. The CDR3 is made up of 14 amino acids. The ends were cut back, 5 bases at V and 1 base at J, with 11 bases in the middle. The CDR3 region is CASSYSRGNTEAFF. In nucleotides, the CDR3 is TGTGCCAGCAGTTACTCGAGAGGGAACACTGAAGCTTTCTTT.